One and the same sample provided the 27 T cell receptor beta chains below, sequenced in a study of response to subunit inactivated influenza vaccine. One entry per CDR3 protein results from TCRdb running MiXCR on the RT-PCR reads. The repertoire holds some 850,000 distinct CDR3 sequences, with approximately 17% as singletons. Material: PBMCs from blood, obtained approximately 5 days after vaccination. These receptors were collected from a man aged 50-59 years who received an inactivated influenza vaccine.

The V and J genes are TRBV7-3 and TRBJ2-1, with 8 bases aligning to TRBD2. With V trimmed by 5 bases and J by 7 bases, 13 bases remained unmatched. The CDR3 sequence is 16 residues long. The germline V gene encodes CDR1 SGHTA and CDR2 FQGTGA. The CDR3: CASSPLYSGMRNEQFF. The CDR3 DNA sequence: TGTGCCAGCAGCCCTCTGTATAGCGGGATGAGGAATGAGCAGTTCTTC.

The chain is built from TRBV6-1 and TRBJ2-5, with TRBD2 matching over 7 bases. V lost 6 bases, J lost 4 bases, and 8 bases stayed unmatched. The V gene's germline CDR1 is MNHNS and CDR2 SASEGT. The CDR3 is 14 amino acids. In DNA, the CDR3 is TGTGCCAGCAGGCGAACTAGCGCGTTAGAGACCCAGTACTTC. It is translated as CASRRTSALETQYF.

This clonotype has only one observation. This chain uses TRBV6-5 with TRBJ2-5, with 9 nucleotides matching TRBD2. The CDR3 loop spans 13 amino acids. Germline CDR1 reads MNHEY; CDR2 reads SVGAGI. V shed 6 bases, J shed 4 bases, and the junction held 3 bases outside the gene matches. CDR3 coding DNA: TGTGCCAGCAGGTTAGCGGGAGCAGAGACCCAGTACTTC. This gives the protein CASRLAGAETQYF.

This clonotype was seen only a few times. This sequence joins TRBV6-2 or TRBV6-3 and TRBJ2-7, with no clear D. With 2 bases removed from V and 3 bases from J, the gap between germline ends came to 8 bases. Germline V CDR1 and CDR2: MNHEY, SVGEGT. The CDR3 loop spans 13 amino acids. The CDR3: CASSYAGSYEQYF. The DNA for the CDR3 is TGTGCCAGCAGTTACGCTGGAAGCTACGAGCAGTACTTC.

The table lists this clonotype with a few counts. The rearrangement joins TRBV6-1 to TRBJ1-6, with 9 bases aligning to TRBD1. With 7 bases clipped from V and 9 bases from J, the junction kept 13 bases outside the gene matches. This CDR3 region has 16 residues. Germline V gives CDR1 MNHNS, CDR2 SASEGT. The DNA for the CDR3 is TGTGCCAGCACCCGGGACAGGGAAAAGGGCGGTTCACCCCTCCACTTT. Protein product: CASTRDREKGGSPLHF.

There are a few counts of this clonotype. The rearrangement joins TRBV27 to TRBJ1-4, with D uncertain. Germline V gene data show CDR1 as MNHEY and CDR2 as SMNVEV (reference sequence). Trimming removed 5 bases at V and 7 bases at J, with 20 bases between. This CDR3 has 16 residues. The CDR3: CASSNGPPDSGEKLFF. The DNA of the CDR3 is TGTGCCAGCAGTAACGGACCTCCCGATTCTGGTGAAAAACTGTTTTTT.

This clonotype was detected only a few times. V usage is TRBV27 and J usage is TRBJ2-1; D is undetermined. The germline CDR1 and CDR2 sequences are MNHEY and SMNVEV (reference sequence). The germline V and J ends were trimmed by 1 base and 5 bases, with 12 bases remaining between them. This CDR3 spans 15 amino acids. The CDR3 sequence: CASSLLGEPNNEQFF. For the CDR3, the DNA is TGTGCCAGCAGTTTATTAGGAGAACCGAACAATGAGCAGTTCTTC.

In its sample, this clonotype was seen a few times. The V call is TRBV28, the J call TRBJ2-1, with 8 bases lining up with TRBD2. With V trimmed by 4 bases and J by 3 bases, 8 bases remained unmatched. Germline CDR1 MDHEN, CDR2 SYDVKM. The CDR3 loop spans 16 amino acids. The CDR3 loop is CASSSGGGVDYNEQFF. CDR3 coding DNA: TGTGCCAGCAGTTCGGGAGGGGGGGTTGACTACAATGAGCAGTTCTTC. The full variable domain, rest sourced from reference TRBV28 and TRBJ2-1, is DVKVTQSSRYLVKRTGEKVFLECVQDMDHENMFWYRQDPGLGLRLIYFSYDVKMKEKGDIPEGYSVSREKKERFSLILESASTNQTSMYLCASSSGGGVDYNEQFFGPGTRLTVL.

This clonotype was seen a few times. The CDR3 region is CSARPAGGSTDTQYF. The CDR3, as DNA: TGCAGTGCTAGACCAGCGGGAGGGAGCACAGATACGCAGTATTTT. The V call is TRBV20-1, the J call TRBJ2-3, with 10 bases lining up with TRBD2. Germline values: CDR1 DFQATT, CDR2 SNEGSKA (reference sequence). The CDR3 spans 15 residues. After removal of 2 bases from V and 0 bases from J, the junction contained 2 bases not matched to a gene.

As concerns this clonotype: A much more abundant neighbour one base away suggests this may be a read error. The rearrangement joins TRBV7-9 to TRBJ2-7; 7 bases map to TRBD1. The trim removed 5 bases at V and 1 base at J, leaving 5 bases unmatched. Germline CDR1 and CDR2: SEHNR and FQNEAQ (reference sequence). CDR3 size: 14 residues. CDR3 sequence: CASSQDRWSYEQYF. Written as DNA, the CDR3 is TGTGCCAGCAGCCAGGACAGGTGGTCCTACGAGCAGTACTTC. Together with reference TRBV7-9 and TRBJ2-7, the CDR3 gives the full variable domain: DTGVSQNPRHKITKRGQNVTFRCDPISEHNRLYWYRQTLGQGPEFLTYFQNEAQLEKSRLLSDRFSAERPKGSFSTLEIQRTEQGDSAMYLCASSQDRWSYEQYFGPGTRLTVT.

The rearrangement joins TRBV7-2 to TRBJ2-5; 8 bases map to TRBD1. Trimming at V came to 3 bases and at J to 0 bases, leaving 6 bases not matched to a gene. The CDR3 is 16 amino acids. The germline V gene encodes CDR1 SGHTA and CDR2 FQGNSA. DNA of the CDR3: TGTGCCAGCAGCTTGTTGGGACAGGCATACCAAGAGACCCAGTACTTC. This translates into CASSLLGQAYQETQYF.

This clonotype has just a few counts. This CDR3 reads CSASQGGEQYF. The CDR3 region has the DNA TGCAGTGCTTCACAGGGGGGCGAGCAGTACTTC. This chain links TRBV20-1 with TRBJ2-7, with TRBD1 matching 8 bases. Germline assignment: CDR1 DFQATT and CDR2 SNEGSKA (reference sequence). CDR3 length equals 11 residues. Germline trimming cut 5 bases from V and 6 bases from J; bases unmatched to any gene: 3.

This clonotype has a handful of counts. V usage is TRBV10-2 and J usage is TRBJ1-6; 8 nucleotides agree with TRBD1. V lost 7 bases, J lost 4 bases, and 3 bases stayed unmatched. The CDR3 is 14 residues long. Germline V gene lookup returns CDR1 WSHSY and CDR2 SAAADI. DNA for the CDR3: TGCGCCAGCACCGGACAGGGATATAATTCACCCCTCCACTTT. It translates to CASTGQGYNSPLHF.

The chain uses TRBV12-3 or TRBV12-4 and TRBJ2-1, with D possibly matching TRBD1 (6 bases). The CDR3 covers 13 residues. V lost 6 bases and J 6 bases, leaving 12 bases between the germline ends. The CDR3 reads CASRATGSNEQFF. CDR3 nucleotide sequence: TGTGCCAGCAGGGCAACAGGGAGCAATGAGCAGTTCTTC.

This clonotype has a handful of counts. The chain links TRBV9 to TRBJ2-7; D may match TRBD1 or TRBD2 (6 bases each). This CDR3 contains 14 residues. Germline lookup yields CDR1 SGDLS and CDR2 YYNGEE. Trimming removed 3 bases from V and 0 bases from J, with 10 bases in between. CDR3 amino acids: CASSDRGDSYEQYF. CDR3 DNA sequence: TGTGCCAGCAGCGATAGGGGGGACTCCTACGAGCAGTACTTC.

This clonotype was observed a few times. The DNA of the CDR3 is TGCGCCAGCAGTTGGGGAGCAGACGGCACAGATACGCAGTATTTT. Its translation: CASSWGADGTDTQYF. This chain links TRBV5-1 with TRBJ2-3; tentative D call: TRBD2 (5 bases). Germline V gene sequence: CDR1 SGHRS, CDR2 YFSETQ. The CDR3 is 15 amino acids. V gave up 5 bases and J gave up 1 base, with 14 bases separating them.

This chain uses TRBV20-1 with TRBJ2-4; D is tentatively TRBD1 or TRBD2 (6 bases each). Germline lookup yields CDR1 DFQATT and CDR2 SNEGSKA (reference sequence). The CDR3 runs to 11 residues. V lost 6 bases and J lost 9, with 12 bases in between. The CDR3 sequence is CSAPRGRIQYF. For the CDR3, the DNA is TGCAGTGCGCCCCGGGGGCGCATTCAGTACTTC.

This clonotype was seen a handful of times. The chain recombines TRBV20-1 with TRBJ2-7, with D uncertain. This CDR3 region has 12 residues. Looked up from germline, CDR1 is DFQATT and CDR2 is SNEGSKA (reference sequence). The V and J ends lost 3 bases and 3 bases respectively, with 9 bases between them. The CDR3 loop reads CSASEMSYEQYF. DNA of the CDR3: TGCAGTGCTAGTGAAATGAGCTACGAGCAGTACTTC.

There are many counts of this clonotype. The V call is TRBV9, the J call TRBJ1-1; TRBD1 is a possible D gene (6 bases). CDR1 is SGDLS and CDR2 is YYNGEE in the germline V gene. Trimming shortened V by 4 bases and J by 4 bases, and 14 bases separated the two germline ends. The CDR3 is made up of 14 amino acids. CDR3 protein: CASSPQGGGTEAFF. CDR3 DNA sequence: TGTGCCAGCAGCCCGCAGGGAGGGGGCACTGAAGCTTTCTTT.

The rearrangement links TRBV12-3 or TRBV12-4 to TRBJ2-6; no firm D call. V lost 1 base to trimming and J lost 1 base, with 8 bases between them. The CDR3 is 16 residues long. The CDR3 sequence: CASSLEYGSGANVLTF. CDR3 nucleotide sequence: TGTGCCAGCAGTTTAGAATACGGGTCTGGGGCCAACGTCCTGACTTTC.

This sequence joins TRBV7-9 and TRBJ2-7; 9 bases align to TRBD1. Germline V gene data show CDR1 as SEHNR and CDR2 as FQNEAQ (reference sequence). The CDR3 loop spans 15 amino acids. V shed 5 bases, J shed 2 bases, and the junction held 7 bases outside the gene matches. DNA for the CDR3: TGTGCCAGCAGCCTGGGGACAGGGAACCCCTACGAGCAGTACTTC. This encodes CASSLGTGNPYEQYF.

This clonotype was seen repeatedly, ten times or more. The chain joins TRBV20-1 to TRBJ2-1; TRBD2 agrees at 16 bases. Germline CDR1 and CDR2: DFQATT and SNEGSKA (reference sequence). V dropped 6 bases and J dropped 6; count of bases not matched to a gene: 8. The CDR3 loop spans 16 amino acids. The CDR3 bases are TGCAGTGCAAGCGGGACTAGCGGGAGGGCCCGCAATGAGCAGTTCTTC. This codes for CSASGTSGRARNEQFF.

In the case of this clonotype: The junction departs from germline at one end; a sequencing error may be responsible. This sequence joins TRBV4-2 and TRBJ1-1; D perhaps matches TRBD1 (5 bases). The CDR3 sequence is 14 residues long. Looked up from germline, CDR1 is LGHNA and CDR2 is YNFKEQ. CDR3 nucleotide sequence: TGTGCCAGCAGCGAAGAGTTTAGGGGAACTGAAGCTTTCTTT. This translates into CASSEEFRGTEAFF.

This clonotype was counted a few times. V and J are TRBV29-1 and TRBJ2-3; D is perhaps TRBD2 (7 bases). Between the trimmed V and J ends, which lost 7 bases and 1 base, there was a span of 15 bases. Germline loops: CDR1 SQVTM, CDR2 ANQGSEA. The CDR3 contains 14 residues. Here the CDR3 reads CSASGGSGTDTQYF. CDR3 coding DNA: TGCAGCGCCTCGGGGGGCTCGGGCACAGATACGCAGTATTTT.

CDR3 in amino acids: CSARAAGRSNQPQHF. The CDR3, as DNA: TGCAGTGCTAGAGCGGCGGGGAGGAGCAATCAGCCCCAGCATTTT. The chain carries TRBV20-1 and TRBJ1-5; D remains ambiguous. V was clipped by 1 base and J by 1 base, with 11 bases between them. Germline CDR1 and CDR2: DFQATT and SNEGSKA (reference sequence). The length of the CDR3 is 15 residues.

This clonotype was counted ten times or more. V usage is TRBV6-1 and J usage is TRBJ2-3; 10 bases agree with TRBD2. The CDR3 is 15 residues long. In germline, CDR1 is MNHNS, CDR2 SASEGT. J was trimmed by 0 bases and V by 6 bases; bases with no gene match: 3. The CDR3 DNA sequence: TGTGCCAGCAGGCGACTAGCGGGTAGCACAGATACGCAGTATTTT. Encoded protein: CASRRLAGSTDTQYF.

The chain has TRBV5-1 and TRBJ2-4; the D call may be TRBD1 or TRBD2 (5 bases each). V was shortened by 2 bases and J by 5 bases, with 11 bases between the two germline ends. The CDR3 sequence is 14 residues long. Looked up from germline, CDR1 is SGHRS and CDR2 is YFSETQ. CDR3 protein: CASSFAGTENIQYF. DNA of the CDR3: TGCGCCAGCAGCTTCGCAGGGACCGAAAACATTCAGTACTTC. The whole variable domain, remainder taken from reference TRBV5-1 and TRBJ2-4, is KAGVTQTPRYLIKTRGQQVTLSCSPISGHRSVSWYQQTPGQGLQFLFEYFSETQRNKGNFPGRFSGRQFSNSRSEMNVSTLELGDSALYLCASSFAGTENIQYFGAGTRLSVL.